This T cell receptor beta chain was captured in a study of CD8 T cells in Susac syndrome. Random hexamers were used to reverse transcribe an amount of about 0.5 to 1 ug RNA. TCRdb ran MiXCR on the immunoSEQ multiplex PCR reads and lists one entry per CDR3 protein. The sample lists approximately 140,000 distinct CDR3 sequences, 94% occurring once. Trimming cost V 4 bases and J 2 bases; bases outside gene matches: 6. CDR1 is SGDLS, CDR2 YYNGEE, per germline. This CDR3 is 15 amino acids long. The sequenced sample was CD8+ T cells from PBMCs. This chain uses TRBV9 with TRBJ2-5, with 9 bases fitting TRBD2. The sequence was collected from a human donor in good health. Written as DNA, the CDR3 is TGTGCCAGCAGCACCAGGACTAGCGTACAAGAGACCCAGTACTTC. The encoded protein is CASSTRTSVQETQYF.